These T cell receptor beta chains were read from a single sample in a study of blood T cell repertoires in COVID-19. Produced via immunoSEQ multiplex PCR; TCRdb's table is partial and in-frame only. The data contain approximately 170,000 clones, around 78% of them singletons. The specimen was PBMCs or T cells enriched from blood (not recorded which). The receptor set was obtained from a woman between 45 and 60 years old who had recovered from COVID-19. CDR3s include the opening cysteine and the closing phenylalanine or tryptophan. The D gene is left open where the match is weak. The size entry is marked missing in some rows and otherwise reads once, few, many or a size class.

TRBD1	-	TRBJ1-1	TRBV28	CASSSGGTEAFF	TGTGCCAGCAGTTCAGGGGGCACTGAAGCTTTCTTT
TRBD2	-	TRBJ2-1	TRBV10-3	CAISEVGLPGDEQFF	TGTGCCATCAGTGAAGTGGGACTACCGGGCGATGAGCAGTTCTTC
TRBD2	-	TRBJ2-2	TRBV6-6	CASGRLGGSTGELFF	TGTGCCAGCGGACGGTTGGGGGGGAGCACCGGGGAGCTGTTTTTT
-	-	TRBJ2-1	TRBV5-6	CASSHTSLFYNEQFF	TGTGCCAGCAGCCATACTAGCCTTTTTTACAATGAGCAGTTCTTC
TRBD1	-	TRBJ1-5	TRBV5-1	CATGGMGRGLVEPQHF	TGCGCCACAGGGGGGATGGGACGGGGCCTGGTGGAGCCCCAGCATTTT
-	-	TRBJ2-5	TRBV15	CATSRASGMGETQYF	TGTGCCACCAGCAGAGCCAGCGGAATGGGGGAGACCCAGTACTTC
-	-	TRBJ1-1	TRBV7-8	CASSPALRSNTEAFF	TGTGCCAGCAGCCCAGCCCTCCGGAGTAACACTGAAGCTTTCTTT
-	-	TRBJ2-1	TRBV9	CASSVTGKEQFF	TGTGCCAGCAGCGTGACAGGTAAAGAGCAGTTCTTC
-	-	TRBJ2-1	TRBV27	CASSHSVNEQFF	TGTGCCAGCAGTCATAGTGTTAATGAGCAGTTCTTC
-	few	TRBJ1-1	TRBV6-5	CASSYMRVTEAFF	TGTGCCAGCAGTTACATGAGGGTCACTGAAGCTTTCTTT
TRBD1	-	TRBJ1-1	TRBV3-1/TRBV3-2	CASSTRTGGWVAFF	TGTGCCAGCAGCACCCGGACAGGGGGCTGGGTCGCTTTCTTT
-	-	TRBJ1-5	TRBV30	CAWSGGDSNQPQHF	TGTGCCTGGAGTGGGGGGGACAGCAATCAGCCCCAGCATTTT
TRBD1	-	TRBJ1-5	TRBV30	CAWRVQGAGNQPQHF	TGTGCCTGGAGGGTACAGGGGGCGGGCAATCAGCCCCAGCATTTT
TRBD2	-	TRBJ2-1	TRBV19	CASSGGGYNEQFF	TGTGCCAGTAGCGGGGGGGGTTACAATGAGCAGTTCTTC
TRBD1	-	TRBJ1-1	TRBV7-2	CASSFDRGEAFF	TGTGCCAGCAGCTTTGACAGGGGCGAAGCTTTCTTT
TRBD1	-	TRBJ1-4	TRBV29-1	CSVDPGGQDEKLFF	TGCAGCGTTGACCCGGGGGGACAGGACGAAAAACTGTTTTTT
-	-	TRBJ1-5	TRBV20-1	CSASPQRVDQPQHF	TGCAGTGCTAGTCCCCAACGGGTTGATCAGCCCCAGCATTTT
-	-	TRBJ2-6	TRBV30	CAWSTPGANVLTF	TGTGCCTGGAGTACTCCTGGGGCCAACGTCCTGACTTTC
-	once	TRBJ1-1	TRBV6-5	CASSTDRAMNTEAFF	TGTGCCAGCAGCACGGACAGAGCCATGAACACTGAAGCTTTCTTT
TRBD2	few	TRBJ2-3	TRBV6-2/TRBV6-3	CASSLAGADTQYF	TGTGCCAGCAGTTTAGCGGGAGCAGATACGCAGTATTTT
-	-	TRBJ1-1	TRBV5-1	CASSLLRGRKNEAFF	TGCGCCAGCAGCTTGCTCAGGGGAAGGAAGAATGAAGCTTTCTTT
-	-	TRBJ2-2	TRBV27	CASRGVGARTGELFF	TGTGCCAGCAGGGGTGTGGGGGCACGTACCGGGGAGCTGTTTTTT
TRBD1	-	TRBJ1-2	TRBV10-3	CAISEGQGSRYTF	TGTGCCATCAGTGAAGGACAGGGTTCGCGCTACACCTTC